This paragraph reports one T cell receptor (beta chain). The CDR3 has 15 amino acids. Per the germline V gene, CDR1 is PRHDT and CDR2 is FYEKMQ (reference sequence). V was cut by 4 bases and J by 8 bases, with 15 bases left in between. Disease was node-negative on CT and PET/CT in all patients; none had prior chemotherapy, radiotherapy or other malignancies. With two-round multiplex PCR, TCR beta CDR3 sequences were amplified from genomic DNA. Round one of PCR was performed, and it used primers specific to each TRBV and TRBJ gene. TCRdb reprocessed the multiplex PCR reads with MiXCR, giving one entry per CDR3 protein. The table shows around 51,000 distinct CDR3 sequences, with about 32% occurring only once. The sample is drawn from a study of prognosis after radiotherapy for stage I lung cancer. Whole-study context: The enrollment of patients with stage I non-small cell lung cancer occurred between 2018 and January 2019. Adenocarcinomas accounted for the tumors of approximately 11 patients, and squamous cell carcinomas for those of more than 5. Several patients had distant metastases at a median of about seven months after radiotherapy, and 15 showed no significant progression.

The V gene is TRBV13, the J gene TRBJ1-6; D gene ambiguous. The TCR originated in a donor at least 50 years old with non-small cell lung cancer. The source material was PBMCs, sampled before or after stereotactic body radiation therapy (not recorded which). This CDR3 is CASSSPRNLYSPLHF. The CDR3 DNA sequence: TGTGCCAGCAGCTCGCCTCGGAACCTGTATTCACCCCTCCACTTT.